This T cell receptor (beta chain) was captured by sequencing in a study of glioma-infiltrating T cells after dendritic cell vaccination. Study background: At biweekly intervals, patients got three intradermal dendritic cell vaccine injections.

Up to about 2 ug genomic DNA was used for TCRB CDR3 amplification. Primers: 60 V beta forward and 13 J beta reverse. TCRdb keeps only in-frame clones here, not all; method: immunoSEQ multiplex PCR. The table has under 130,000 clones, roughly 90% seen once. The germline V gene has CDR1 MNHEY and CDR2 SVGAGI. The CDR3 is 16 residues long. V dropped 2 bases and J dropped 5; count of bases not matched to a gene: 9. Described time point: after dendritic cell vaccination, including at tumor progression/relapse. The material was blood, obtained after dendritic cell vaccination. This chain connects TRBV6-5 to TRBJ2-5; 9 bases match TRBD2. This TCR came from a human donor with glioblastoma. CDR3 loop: CASSYRLAGRGETQYF. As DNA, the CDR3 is TGTGCCAGCAGTTACAGGCTAGCGGGGCGGGGGGAGACCCAGTACTTC.